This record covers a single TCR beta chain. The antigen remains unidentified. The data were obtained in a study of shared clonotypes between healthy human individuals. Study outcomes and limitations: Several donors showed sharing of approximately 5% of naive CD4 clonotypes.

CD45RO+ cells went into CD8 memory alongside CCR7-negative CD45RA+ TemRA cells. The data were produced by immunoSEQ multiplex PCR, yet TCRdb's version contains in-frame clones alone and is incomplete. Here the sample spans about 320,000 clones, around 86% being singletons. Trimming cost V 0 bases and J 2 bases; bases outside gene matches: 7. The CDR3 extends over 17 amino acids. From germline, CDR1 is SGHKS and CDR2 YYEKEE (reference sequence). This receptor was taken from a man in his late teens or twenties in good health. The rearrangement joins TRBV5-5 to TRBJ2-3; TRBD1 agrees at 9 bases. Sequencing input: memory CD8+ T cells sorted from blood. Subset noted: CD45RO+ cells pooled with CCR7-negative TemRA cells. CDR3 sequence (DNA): TGTGCCAGCAGCTTGGCCGCGGGACAGGGCCACACAGATACGCAGTATTTT. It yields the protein CASSLAAGQGHTDTQYF.